The subject of this entry is one TCR beta chain. Clones were read by immunoSEQ multiplex PCR, and TCRdb kept only the in-frame ones, dropping some. The sample includes around 300,000 clones, around 85% of them seen just once. The sample is drawn from a study of blood T cell repertoires in COVID-19. About the research overall: Spain, Italy and the United States supplied samples that represented acute and convalescent COVID-19.

Unmatched junction bases numbered 4, after V lost 2 bases and J lost 3 bases. This CDR3 spans 16 amino acids. The V gene's germline CDR1 is SGHTA and CDR2 FQGNSA. Sequencing used PBMCs or T cells enriched from blood (not recorded which). V and J are TRBV7-2 and TRBJ1-5, with TRBD1 matching 10 bases. The sequence came from a woman between 50 and 59 years old who had recovered from COVID-19. CDR3 protein: CASSLYGTGDNQPQHF. The CDR3 DNA sequence: TGTGCCAGCAGCTTATACGGGACAGGGGACAATCAGCCCCAGCATTTT.